This TCR beta chain was recorded in a study of blood T cell repertoires in COVID-19. Assay used: immunoSEQ multiplex PCR; TCRdb lists only in-frame clones, some missing. The sample includes about 110,000 clones, 75% to 90% seen only once; the top ten take 5.5% to 8%. The germline gives CDR1 WNHNN, CDR2 SYGVQD (reference sequence). The germline V and J ends were trimmed by 3 bases and 10 bases, with 14 bases remaining between them. This CDR3 has 13 amino acids. The sample taken for sequencing was peripheral blood. The V and J genes are TRBV10-1 and TRBJ2-3; maybe TRBD1 (6 bases). This TCR came from a woman aged 45-59 years with acute or convalescent COVID-19. The CDR3 region has the DNA TGCGCCAGCAGTGAATACAGGGTGGGTGCGCAGTATTTT. It codes for CASSEYRVGAQYF.